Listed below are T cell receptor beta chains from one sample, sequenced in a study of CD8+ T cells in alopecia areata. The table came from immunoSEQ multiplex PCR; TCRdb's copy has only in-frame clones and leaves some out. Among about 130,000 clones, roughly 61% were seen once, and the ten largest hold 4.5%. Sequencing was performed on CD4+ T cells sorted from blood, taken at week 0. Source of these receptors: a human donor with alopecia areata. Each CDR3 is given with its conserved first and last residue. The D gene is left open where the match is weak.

CDR3: CASSPAGGYGYTF; D: .; J: TRBJ1-2; V: TRBV11-2
CDR3: CASSPEGTGEYEGYTF; D: TRBD1; J: TRBJ1-2; V: TRBV27
CDR3: CASSQAGANWGTTEAFF; D: .; J: TRBJ1-1; V: TRBV4-1
CDR3: CASSPTSAHNEQFF; D: TRBD2; J: TRBJ2-1; V: TRBV2
CDR3: CASSPGGTQYF; D: TRBD2; J: TRBJ2-5; V: TRBV14
CDR3: CASLGARNTEAFF; D: .; J: TRBJ1-1; V: TRBV27
CDR3: CASSLEGSYYGYTF; D: .; J: TRBJ1-2; V: TRBV5-1
CDR3: CASSLWPGQGAYTF; D: TRBD1; J: TRBJ1-2; V: TRBV7-3
CDR3: CASSLRDRGETQYF; D: TRBD1; J: TRBJ2-5; V: TRBV5-1
CDR3: CASSKDRGLSGELFF; D: TRBD1; J: TRBJ2-2; V: TRBV28
CDR3: CASSLHGNYGYTF; D: .; J: TRBJ1-2; V: TRBV7-3
CDR3: CASSLTPNTEAFF; D: .; J: TRBJ1-1; V: TRBV7-9
CDR3: CAGTPGQGARTEAFF; D: TRBD1; J: TRBJ1-1; V: TRBV30
CDR3: CSVPSTSYNEQFF; D: .; J: TRBJ2-1; V: TRBV29-1
CDR3: CASSQVGYGYTF; D: .; J: TRBJ1-2; V: TRBV4-1
CDR3: CASSLPRGPTDTQYF; D: .; J: TRBJ2-3; V: TRBV5-1
CDR3: CAIKQPGQGNEQFF; D: TRBD1; J: TRBJ2-1; V: TRBV10-3
CDR3: CASSLEYGELFF; D: .; J: TRBJ2-2; V: TRBV7-6
CDR3: CASSQTTGDYGYTF; D: TRBD1; J: TRBJ1-2; V: TRBV6-1
CDR3: CASSSGRPWEQYF; D: .; J: TRBJ2-7; V: TRBV28
CDR3: CAWTRGRLTRERHF; D: .; J: TRBJ2-7; V: TRBV30
CDR3: CASSYSWGTTGELFF; D: .; J: TRBJ2-2; V: TRBV6-6
CDR3: CASSHDGARRAFF; D: .; J: TRBJ1-1; V: TRBV7-2
CDR3: CASSQDHGAVYGYTF; D: .; J: TRBJ1-2; V: TRBV4-3
CDR3: CASSAGGNSPLHF; D: .; J: TRBJ1-6; V: TRBV7-2
CDR3: CASSPTDRGPYGYTF; D: TRBD1; J: TRBJ1-2; V: TRBV7-8
CDR3: CASRSPRREKTEAFF; D: .; J: TRBJ1-1; V: TRBV6-6
CDR3: CASSLEEGGTHTTDTQYF; D: .; J: TRBJ2-3; V: TRBV5-8
CDR3: CASSFRSLTYEQYF; D: .; J: TRBJ2-7; V: TRBV7-2
CDR3: CASSLARTGMNTEAFF; D: TRBD1; J: TRBJ1-1; V: TRBV7-9
CDR3: CASSLGSSGPSYEQYF; D: TRBD2; J: TRBJ2-7; V: TRBV5-1
CDR3: CASSTGQGTRAYEQYF; D: .; J: TRBJ2-7; V: TRBV7-9
CDR3: CASSPGLADNEQFF; D: TRBD2; J: TRBJ2-1; V: TRBV19
CDR3: CASSRGQGGPGELFF; D: TRBD1; J: TRBJ2-2; V: TRBV7-2
CDR3: CASSIDDGGADGGSPLHF; D: .; J: TRBJ1-6; V: TRBV19
CDR3: CASSPGTSGSEQFF; D: TRBD2; J: TRBJ2-1; V: TRBV18
CDR3: CASSWGQGVFRETQYF; D: TRBD1; J: TRBJ2-5; V: TRBV7-9
CDR3: CAISESGYEQYF; D: .; J: TRBJ2-7; V: TRBV10-3
CDR3: CASSRTGQGDQPQHF; D: TRBD1; J: TRBJ1-5; V: TRBV7-3
CDR3: CASRESGPYNEQFF; D: .; J: TRBJ2-1; V: TRBV7-9
CDR3: CASSLASGGPATQYF; D: TRBD2; J: TRBJ2-5; V: TRBV7-8
CDR3: CASSRGQLNTGELFF; D: .; J: TRBJ2-2; V: TRBV5-1
CDR3: CASSSTPTLAGHNEQFF; D: TRBD2; J: TRBJ2-1; V: TRBV7-3
CDR3: CASSTHGTEIYEQYF; D: TRBD1; J: TRBJ2-7; V: TRBV7-2
CDR3: CASSLFATNEKLFF; D: .; J: TRBJ1-4; V: TRBV5-1
CDR3: CASKGSFIGYSNQPQHF; D: .; J: TRBJ1-5; V: TRBV19
CDR3: CASSLSGDYNEQFF; D: .; J: TRBJ2-1; V: TRBV5-1
CDR3: CASSQVWTIPDTQYF; D: .; J: TRBJ2-3; V: TRBV4-1
CDR3: CATSRDGTEAFF; D: .; J: TRBJ1-1; V: TRBV15
CDR3: CASSPPVAGADTQYF; D: TRBD2; J: TRBJ2-3; V: TRBV18
CDR3: CASSLRLGEKLFF; D: .; J: TRBJ1-4; V: TRBV7-2
CDR3: CASSFRGLNEKLFF; D: .; J: TRBJ1-4; V: TRBV28
CDR3: CASSVATGEDYGYTF; D: TRBD1; J: TRBJ1-2; V: TRBV9
CDR3: CASSPDGPQETQYF; D: .; J: TRBJ2-5; V: TRBV7-7
CDR3: CARRDRAYEQYF; D: TRBD1; J: TRBJ2-7; V: TRBV27
CDR3: CASRPSGTELTEAFF; D: .; J: TRBJ1-1; V: TRBV28
CDR3: CASSRTGTADTQYF; D: TRBD1; J: TRBJ2-3; V: TRBV7-3
CDR3: CASSPSVDTQYF; D: .; J: TRBJ2-3; V: TRBV18